Described below is a single TCR beta chain sequence and its context. Its antigen is unidentified. The data were taken from a study of cytomegalovirus exposure and HLA in healthy donors. V gave up 0 bases and J gave up 5 bases; unmatched junction bases: 5. Germline loops: CDR1 SGDLS, CDR2 YYNGEE. The CDR3 covers 15 residues. This PCR relied on a set of 60 Vbeta primers and 13 Jbeta primers. Repertoires were generated with immunoSEQ multiplex PCR, while TCRdb's copy carries only in-frame clones and drops some. Among 150,000 or so clones listed, around 80% were seen once. Findings and caveats of the study: Further analysis was carried out later, and it showed several of the most significant clusters appearing linked to common viral pathogens.

The J gene is TRBJ1-2, the V gene TRBV9; 9 bases line up with TRBD1. This TCR came from a middle-aged woman in good health and CMV-seronegative. What was sequenced was PBMCs. The CDR3 nucleotides are TGTGCCAGCAGCGTAGGGCGGACAGGGGTTTATGGCTACACCTTC. Protein sequence: CASSVGRTGVYGYTF.